A selection of T cell receptor beta chains follows, all from one sample in a study of cytomegalovirus exposure and HLA in healthy donors. TCRdb keeps only in-frame clones here, not all; method: immunoSEQ multiplex PCR. The table lists 40,000 to 45,000 clones, roughly half of them singletons. Sequencing used PBMCs. The receptors stem from a human donor in good health. CDR3s include the opening cysteine and the closing phenylalanine or tryptophan. D genes are given only for firm matches. Not all rows give a size; the values are once, few, many and, for expanded clones, a class.

clone size: NA
J gene: TRBJ2-7
D gene: TRBD2
V gene: TRBV7-2
CDR3 protein: CASSRGAAGGYEQYF
CDR3 DNA: TGTGCCAGCAGCCGGGGGGCAGCGGGAGGCTACGAGCAGTACTTC

clone size: few
J gene: TRBJ2-3
D gene: NA
V gene: TRBV7-3
CDR3 protein: CASSLDSAYTDTQYF
CDR3 DNA: TGTGCCAGCAGCCTCGACTCGGCTTACACAGATACGCAGTATTTT

clone size: NA
J gene: TRBJ1-3
D gene: NA
V gene: TRBV12-2
CDR3 protein: CASRPFKGSGIGNTIYF
CDR3 DNA: TGTGCAAGTCGCCCCTTTAAGGGTTCGGGGATTGGAAACACCATATATTTT

clone size: NA
J gene: TRBJ1-4
D gene: TRBD1
V gene: TRBV28
CDR3 protein: CASRPTGGSNEKLFF
CDR3 DNA: TGTGCCAGCAGGCCTACAGGGGGGTCTAATGAAAAACTGTTTTTT

clone size: NA
J gene: TRBJ1-2
D gene: NA
V gene: TRBV7-2
CDR3 protein: CASSLEWAGTNYGYTF
CDR3 DNA: TGTGCCAGCAGCTTAGAGTGGGCCGGAACGAACTATGGCTACACCTTC

clone size: NA
J gene: TRBJ1-2
D gene: NA
V gene: TRBV18
CDR3 protein: CASSTDSRYGYTF
CDR3 DNA: TGTGCCAGCTCAACGGACAGTCGGTATGGCTACACCTTC

clone size: once
J gene: TRBJ2-3
D gene: TRBD2
V gene: TRBV5-1
CDR3 protein: CASSLGTSGDWSTDTQYF
CDR3 DNA: TGCGCCAGCAGCCTAGGGACTAGCGGGGACTGGAGCACAGATACGCAGTATTTT

clone size: NA
J gene: TRBJ2-4
D gene: TRBD2
V gene: TRBV2
CDR3 protein: CAGSEELAGFKNIQYF
CDR3 DNA: TGTGCCGGCAGTGAGGAACTAGCGGGGTTCAAAAACATTCAGTACTTC

clone size: few
J gene: TRBJ1-3
D gene: TRBD1
V gene: TRBV27
CDR3 protein: CASSLSRGRGNTIYF
CDR3 DNA: TGTGCCAGCAGTTTATCCAGGGGGCGAGGAAACACCATATATTTT

clone size: NA
J gene: TRBJ2-3
D gene: TRBD2
V gene: TRBV7-2
CDR3 protein: CASSLGLAGTAPDTQYF
CDR3 DNA: TGTGCCAGCAGCTTAGGACTAGCGGGAACGGCGCCAGATACGCAGTATTTT

clone size: NA
J gene: TRBJ2-1
D gene: TRBD1
V gene: TRBV7-2
CDR3 protein: CASSSDREGNEQFF
CDR3 DNA: TGTGCCAGCAGCTCGGACAGGGAAGGCAATGAGCAGTTCTTC

clone size: NA
J gene: TRBJ1-1
D gene: TRBD1
V gene: TRBV10-3
CDR3 protein: CAISEFLDRGAFF
CDR3 DNA: TGTGCCATCAGTGAGTTTTTGGACAGGGGAGCTTTCTTT

clone size: NA
J gene: TRBJ1-5
D gene: NA
V gene: TRBV7-2
CDR3 protein: CASSSPAGPQHF
CDR3 DNA: TGTGCCAGCAGCTCTCCCGCAGGGCCCCAGCATTTT

clone size: NA
J gene: TRBJ2-2
D gene: NA
V gene: TRBV7-9
CDR3 protein: CALLVSGWNTGELFF
CDR3 DNA: TGTGCCCTACTGGTTTCGGGGTGGAACACCGGGGAGCTGTTTTTT

clone size: few
J gene: TRBJ2-1
D gene: NA
V gene: TRBV28
CDR3 protein: CASSQNNEQFF
CDR3 DNA: TGTGCCAGCAGCCAAAATAATGAGCAGTTCTTC

clone size: NA
J gene: TRBJ2-1
D gene: NA
V gene: TRBV19
CDR3 protein: CASSPMGRDPFNEQFF
CDR3 DNA: TGTGCCAGTAGTCCCATGGGGCGGGATCCCTTCAATGAGCAGTTCTTC

clone size: NA
J gene: TRBJ2-2
D gene: TRBD1
V gene: TRBV25-1
CDR3 protein: CASSRTGVTGELFF
CDR3 DNA: TGTGCCAGCAGCAGGACAGGGGTTACCGGGGAGCTGTTTTTT

clone size: NA
J gene: TRBJ2-7
D gene: NA
V gene: TRBV7-9
CDR3 protein: CASSLIATGDFSYEQYF
CDR3 DNA: TGTGCCAGCAGCTTGATCGCAACGGGAGACTTCTCCTACGAGCAGTACTTC

clone size: few
J gene: TRBJ2-6
D gene: TRBD1
V gene: TRBV19
CDR3 protein: CATTGQGYSGANVLTF
CDR3 DNA: TGTGCCACTACGGGACAGGGATACTCTGGGGCCAACGTCCTGACTTTC

clone size: NA
J gene: TRBJ2-7
D gene: TRBD2
V gene: TRBV7-2
CDR3 protein: CASSLRGGLSSYEQYF
CDR3 DNA: TGTGCCAGCAGCTTACGGGGGGGCCTCAGCTCCTACGAGCAGTACTTC

clone size: few
J gene: TRBJ1-1
D gene: TRBD1
V gene: TRBV30
CDR3 protein: CAWSATGGSNTEPFF
CDR3 DNA: TGTGCCTGGAGTGCGACAGGGGGCAGTAACACTGAGCCTTTCTTT

clone size: few
J gene: TRBJ1-2
D gene: NA
V gene: TRBV7-9
CDR3 protein: CASSLYREGGYTF
CDR3 DNA: TGTGCCAGCAGCTTATACAGGGAGGGTGGCTACACCTTC

clone size: NA
J gene: TRBJ2-2
D gene: NA
V gene: TRBV7-9
CDR3 protein: CASSADSETGELFF
CDR3 DNA: TGTGCCAGCAGCGCGGACTCAGAGACCGGGGAGCTGTTTTTT

clone size: medium-sized
J gene: TRBJ2-5
D gene: NA
V gene: TRBV19
CDR3 protein: CASSRPGNQETQYF
CDR3 DNA: TGTGCCAGTAGTCGGCCCGGGAACCAAGAGACCCAGTACTTC

clone size: NA
J gene: TRBJ1-2
D gene: NA
V gene: TRBV7-9
CDR3 protein: CASSPRRDGYTF
CDR3 DNA: TGTGCCAGCAGCCCAAGGAGGGATGGCTACACCTTC

clone size: NA
J gene: TRBJ2-1
D gene: TRBD2
V gene: TRBV6-6
CDR3 protein: CASFGRELNEQFF
CDR3 DNA: TGTGCCAGCTTTGGGCGGGAGTTAAATGAGCAGTTCTTC

clone size: NA
J gene: TRBJ2-1
D gene: TRBD2
V gene: TRBV30
CDR3 protein: CAWSVLSSGSNEQFF
CDR3 DNA: TGTGCCTGGAGTGTACTGTCTAGCGGGTCCAATGAGCAGTTCTTC

clone size: few
J gene: TRBJ1-3
D gene: NA
V gene: TRBV7-3
CDR3 protein: CASSLSGFGGNTIYF
CDR3 DNA: TGTGCCAGCAGCTTATCAGGGTTCGGTGGAAACACCATATATTTT

clone size: NA
J gene: TRBJ2-1
D gene: NA
V gene: TRBV7-2
CDR3 protein: CASSLAPGNSNNEQFF
CDR3 DNA: TGTGCCAGCAGCTTAGCCCCCGGGAATAGCAACAATGAGCAGTTCTTC